The 8 T cell receptor beta chains reported below all come from one sample, sequenced in a study of shared clonotypes between healthy human individuals. Data came from immunoSEQ multiplex PCR; TCRdb stores just in-frame clones and leaves some out. The table has more than 2 million clones, roughly 96% seen once. Sequencing input: naive CD4+ T cells sorted from blood. Subset defined: CD45RA+ positively selected. These TCRs come from a man aged 18-30 years in good health.

The chain recombines TRBV7-8 with TRBJ1-4; 7 positions agree with TRBD1. CDR3 length: 14 residues. Germline-derived CDR1 and CDR2 are SGHVS and FQNEAQ. The V and J ends lost 1 base and 8 bases, in that order; junction bases with no gene match: 4. CDR3: CASSLGGGREKLFF. DNA of the CDR3: TGTGCCAGCAGCTTAGGAGGGGGCCGGGAAAAACTGTTTTTT.

The chain has TRBV30 and TRBJ1-1; 7 bases align to TRBD1. Germline-derived CDR1 and CDR2 are GTSNPN and SVGIG (reference sequence). This CDR3 comprises 13 residues. The trim removed 4 bases at V and 0 bases at J, leaving 2 bases unmatched. The CDR3 bases are TGTGCCTGGAAGACAGGGATGAACACTGAAGCTTTCTTT. Protein: CAWKTGMNTEAFF. The variable domain in full, completed from reference TRBV30 and TRBJ1-1, reads SQTIHQWPATLVQPVGSPLSLECTVEGTSNPNLYWYRQAAGRGLQLLFYSVGIGQISSEVPQNLSASRPQDRQFILSSKKLLLSDSGFYLCAWKTGMNTEAFFGQGTRLTVV.

The chain joins TRBV7-2 to TRBJ2-5, with TRBD2 as a possible D gene (5 bases). There are 11 residues in the CDR3. The V gene lost 5 bases and the J gene lost 9 bases, with 10 bases spanning the gap. Germline CDR1 SGHTA, CDR2 FQGNSA. DNA of the CDR3: TGTGCCAGCAGCCCCGGAGCGGCCCAGTACTTC. Translating it yields CASSPGAAQYF.

The chain recombines TRBV11-2 with TRBJ2-7; 10 positions agree with TRBD1. The CDR3 is made up of 15 amino acids. Trimming removed 5 bases from V and 6 bases from J; junction bases left unmatched: 10. Per germline, CDR1 SGHAT and CDR2 FQNNGV. The CDR3 is CASSVRQGAGGEQYF. DNA of the CDR3: TGTGCCAGCAGCGTAAGACAGGGGGCAGGAGGCGAGCAGTACTTC.

The rearrangement links TRBV10-3 to TRBJ2-3; 9 nucleotides line up with TRBD2. The CDR3 covers 17 residues. Unmatched junction bases numbered 10, after V lost 0 bases and J lost 6 bases. Germline CDR1 ENHRY, CDR2 SYGVKD. In DNA, the CDR3 is TGTGCCATCAGTGAGTCCCGGGGGATAGCGGGAGACGATACGCAGTATTTT. Amino acid sequence: CAISESRGIAGDDTQYF.

The CDR3 coding sequence is TGTGCCAGCAGTGCATGGGGGACAGGGGAGGGGAATGAGCAGTTCTTC. Translated: CASSAWGTGEGNEQFF. J is TRBJ2-1 and V is TRBV6-1; TRBD1 matches 10 bases. After removal of 4 bases from V and 7 bases from J, the junction contained 10 bases not matched to a gene. The germline CDR1 and CDR2 sequences are MNHNS and SASEGT. The CDR3 length is 16 residues.

J is TRBJ2-1 and V is TRBV7-3; 8 positions match TRBD2. Unmatched junction bases numbered 6, after V lost 5 bases and J lost 3 bases. Germline CDR1 SGHTA, CDR2 FQGTGA. There are 15 residues in the CDR3. CDR3: CASSQSAGGYNEQFF. CDR3 in DNA: TGTGCCAGCAGCCAAAGCGCGGGGGGCTACAATGAGCAGTTCTTC.

This clone has only one observation. The rearrangement joins TRBV27 to TRBJ2-7, with D possibly TRBD2 on 6 matching bases. Germline values: CDR1 MNHEY, CDR2 SMNVEV (reference sequence). The V and J ends lost 2 bases and 3 bases respectively, with 14 bases between them. CDR3 length: 15 residues. This chain's CDR3 is CASSLGGFANYEQYF. As DNA, the CDR3 is TGTGCCAGCAGTTTAGGAGGGTTTGCCAACTACGAGCAGTACTTC.